This note documents a single T cell receptor (beta chain) sequence. Its antigen is currently unknown. This sample stems from a study of T cells in localized non-small cell lung cancer. Findings and caveats of the study: Overall survival was longer when the density of T cells in the blood was higher. There was higher T cell clonality in uninvolved adjacent lung than in tumor, and it was highest there. A median of approximately 57 clones ranked among the top 100 in tumor appeared in adjacent lung. Sequencing involved a lone tumor region, leaving heterogeneity possible.

Measured with immunoSEQ multiplex PCR; TCRdb has only the in-frame clones, and not every one. Among under 70,000 clones, around 86% were seen once, and the ten largest hold about 5.6%. This receptor was identified in a woman aged 40-75 years with stage I lung adenocarcinoma. The sequencing used peripheral blood, collected before any cancer treatment.

The CDR3 is CASSTRQGPYEQYF. Written as DNA, the CDR3 is TGTGCCAGCAGCACCCGACAGGGCCCCTACGAGCAGTACTTC. V usage is TRBV21-1 and J usage is TRBJ2-7; TRBD1 was called by the table and not checked on the DNA. TRBV21-1 is a recognized pseudogene. The CDR3 covers 14 residues.